These T cell receptor beta chains were read from a single sample in a study of beta chain features in type 1 diabetes. TCRdb keeps only in-frame clones here, not all; method: immunoSEQ multiplex PCR. Of about 900,000 clones in the sample, around a sixth were seen once. The sequenced sample consisted of naive CD4+ T cells from blood. The receptor set was obtained from a woman aged 18 to 35 in good health. The CDR3 runs from the conserved cysteine through the conserved F or W. The D gene is left open where the match is weak. Rows give clone size only sometimes, using once, few, many, or a class for an expanded clone.

V	J	D	size	DNA	CDR3
TRBV28	TRBJ2-7	NA	NA	TGTGCCAGCAGTTTAAGGGTACAACCGCGGGAGCAGTACTTC	CASSLRVQPREQYF
TRBV7-2	TRBJ1-2	NA	NA	TGTGCCAGCAGCCGATCCGGCGGAGGCTACACCTTC	CASSRSGGGYTF
TRBV7-2	TRBJ2-7	TRBD1	NA	TGTGCCAGCAGCTTTAACAGGGGACCCTACGAGCAGTACTTC	CASSFNRGPYEQYF
TRBV5-6	TRBJ2-3	NA	NA	TGTGCCAGCAGCCACCAACGCGCAGATACGCAGTATTTT	CASSHQRADTQYF
TRBV21-1	TRBJ2-1	NA	many	TGTGCCAGCAGCATGTGGTCGCAGTTCTTC	CASSMWSQFF
TRBV4-2	TRBJ1-1	NA	few	TGTGCCAGCAGCCAAGTGGGTCCAGGGCAGCGGGGTACTGAAGCTTTCTTT	CASSQVGPGQRGTEAFF
TRBV9	TRBJ2-1	TRBD2	NA	TGTGCCAGCAGTTTCGGGGGGTATGAGCAGTTCTTC	CASSFGGYEQFF
TRBV7-6	TRBJ2-3	NA	NA	TGTGCCAGCAGCTTAGCTGTGACGGTAACAGATACGCAGTATTTT	CASSLAVTVTDTQYF
TRBV9	TRBJ2-1	TRBD2	NA	TGTGCCAGCAGCACACGAGCTAGCGGAAGTAAGAACAATGAGCAGTTCTTC	CASSTRASGSKNNEQFF
TRBV18	TRBJ2-5	NA	few	TGTGCCAGCTCACAATTAGCGAGCCAAGAGACCCAGTACTTC	CASSQLASQETQYF
TRBV14	TRBJ2-5	NA	few	TGTGCCAGCAGCCAAGCCCCGGGGGCCCGTGAGACCCAGTACTTC	CASSQAPGARETQYF
TRBV6-1	TRBJ2-4	NA	few	TGTGCCAGCAGTGATACACAGGGACTAAACATTCAGTACTTC	CASSDTQGLNIQYF
TRBV9	TRBJ2-5	NA	NA	TGTGCCAGCAGCGTTGAGGGACACCGACAAGAGACCCAGTACTTC	CASSVEGHRQETQYF
TRBV19	TRBJ2-2	NA	NA	TGTGCCAGTAGTGTGAGCACCGGGGAGCTGTTTTTT	CASSVSTGELFF
TRBV2	TRBJ2-1	TRBD2	few	TGTGCCAGCAGTTACACCGAACTTCTAGCGGGCCGGGGGAATGAGCAGTTCTTC	CASSYTELLAGRGNEQFF
TRBV28	TRBJ1-2	NA	few	TGTGCCAGCAGCACGGGGCGACCTAACTATGGCTACACCTTC	CASSTGRPNYGYTF
TRBV28	TRBJ2-5	NA	NA	TGTGCCAGCAGTCGGGGTGGGGGGCCCCAAGAGACCCAGTACTTC	CASSRGGGPQETQYF
TRBV6-6	TRBJ2-7	NA	NA	TGTGCCAGCAGAGGGGGCGGGGGCTCCTACGAGCAGTACTTC	CASRGGGGSYEQYF
TRBV7-2	TRBJ2-7	NA	few	TGTGCCAGCAGCTTAGGGCGGGGAGCCTTCTACGAGCAGTACTTC	CASSLGRGAFYEQYF
TRBV27	TRBJ2-2	NA	NA	TGTGCCAGCAGTGGTAGCGGGAACACCGGGGAGCTGTTTTTT	CASSGSGNTGELFF
TRBV27	TRBJ2-6	NA	NA	TGTGCCAGCAGTTTGGAGGCAACTGGGGCCAACGTCCTGACTTTC	CASSLEATGANVLTF
TRBV18	TRBJ2-1	NA	NA	TGTGCCAGCTCACCACGACAGGGAACGGGAGCAGCCTACAATGAGCAGTTCTTC	CASSPRQGTGAAYNEQFF
TRBV19	TRBJ2-5	NA	NA	TGTGCCAGTAGTATCTCGGAGGGACAAGAGACCCAGTACTTC	CASSISEGQETQYF
TRBV5-6	TRBJ2-7	TRBD1	NA	TGTGCCAGCAGCCTCAGGGGGATAACCTACGAGCAGTACTTC	CASSLRGITYEQYF
TRBV9	TRBJ1-4	TRBD1	NA	TGTGCCAGCAGCGAGACAGGGCAGGTGGACGAAAAACTGTTTTTT	CASSETGQVDEKLFF
TRBV23-1	TRBJ2-3	NA	few	TGCGCCAGCAGTCAATCTAGCACTAGCACAGATACGCAGTATTTT	CASSQSSTSTDTQYF
TRBV20-1	TRBJ2-7	NA	few	TGCAGTCCTGTGAGTGGCCACGAGCAGTACTTC	CSPVSGHEQYF
TRBV7-3	TRBJ2-3	NA	NA	TGTGCCAGCAGCTTATTTGGGGGCAGCACAGATACGCAGTATTTT	CASSLFGGSTDTQYF
TRBV18	TRBJ2-4	TRBD1	NA	TGTGCCAGCTCACCGACAGGGTTAAACATTCAGTACTTC	CASSPTGLNIQYF
TRBV2	TRBJ2-1	NA	NA	TGTGCCAGCAGTAAACGGGACAATGAGCAGTTCTTC	CASSKRDNEQFF
TRBV7-2	TRBJ2-7	TRBD2	NA	TGTGCCAGCAGCCCCCGGACTAGCGCCGCCTACGAGCAGTACTTC	CASSPRTSAAYEQYF
TRBV6-6	TRBJ1-1	TRBD1	NA	TGTGCCAGCAGCGGTATGGGACAGGCTGGGGCTGAAGCTTTCTTT	CASSGMGQAGAEAFF
TRBV6-6	TRBJ1-1	NA	NA	TGTGCCAGCAGTTACGCCCGACAACTGAACACTGAAGCTTTCTTT	CASSYARQLNTEAFF
TRBV9	TRBJ2-7	NA	NA	TGTGCCAGCAGCGCAGGCACAGCCTACGAGCAGTACTTC	CASSAGTAYEQYF
TRBV5-6	TRBJ2-7	NA	NA	TGTGCCAGCAGCTTTAAGGGCGGCACCTACGAGCAGTACTTC	CASSFKGGTYEQYF
TRBV28	TRBJ1-3	NA	NA	TGTGCCAGCAGCTGGGAAGGCTCGTCCTCTGGAAACACCATATATTTT	CASSWEGSSSGNTIYF
TRBV4-3	TRBJ2-1	NA	few	TGCGCCAGCAGCCAAGTACTAGCCTTTTACAATGAGCAGTTCTTC	CASSQVLAFYNEQFF
TRBV23-1	TRBJ2-7	TRBD2	NA	TGCGCCAGCAGTCAAAGCTCCGGGACTAGCGGGAGATTCGACGAGCAGTACTTC	CASSQSSGTSGRFDEQYF
TRBV7-9	TRBJ2-1	NA	NA	TGTGCCAGCAGCCTACAGGGCCATGAGCAGTTCTTC	CASSLQGHEQFF
TRBV5-1	TRBJ1-4	TRBD1	NA	TGCGCCAGCAGCTTGGACTCCGGGACAGCGGAAAAACTGTTTTTT	CASSLDSGTAEKLFF
TRBV5-4	TRBJ1-2	NA	NA	TGTGCCAGCAGCTTCCTCCGACAGAGCGGCTACACCTTC	CASSFLRQSGYTF
TRBV5-1	TRBJ2-3	NA	NA	TGCGCCAGCAGCTTGGGGTGGGCAGATACGCAGTATTTT	CASSLGWADTQYF
TRBV13	TRBJ2-7	TRBD1	few	TGTGCCAGCAGCCACCTGGGACAGGGGCCAGTAGGGCAGTACTTC	CASSHLGQGPVGQYF
TRBV27	TRBJ2-2	TRBD1	NA	TGTGCCAGCAGTACTTGGACAGGGCCGAACACCGGGGAGCTGTTTTTT	CASSTWTGPNTGELFF
TRBV7-9	TRBJ2-7	NA	few	TGTGCCAGCAGCTTAGCGCGTTTCCTAGCGCCCTACGAGCAGTACTTC	CASSLARFLAPYEQYF
TRBV7-9	TRBJ1-5	NA	few	TGTGCCAGCAGTCCTGGCGGGCTTCAGCCCCAGCATTTT	CASSPGGLQPQHF